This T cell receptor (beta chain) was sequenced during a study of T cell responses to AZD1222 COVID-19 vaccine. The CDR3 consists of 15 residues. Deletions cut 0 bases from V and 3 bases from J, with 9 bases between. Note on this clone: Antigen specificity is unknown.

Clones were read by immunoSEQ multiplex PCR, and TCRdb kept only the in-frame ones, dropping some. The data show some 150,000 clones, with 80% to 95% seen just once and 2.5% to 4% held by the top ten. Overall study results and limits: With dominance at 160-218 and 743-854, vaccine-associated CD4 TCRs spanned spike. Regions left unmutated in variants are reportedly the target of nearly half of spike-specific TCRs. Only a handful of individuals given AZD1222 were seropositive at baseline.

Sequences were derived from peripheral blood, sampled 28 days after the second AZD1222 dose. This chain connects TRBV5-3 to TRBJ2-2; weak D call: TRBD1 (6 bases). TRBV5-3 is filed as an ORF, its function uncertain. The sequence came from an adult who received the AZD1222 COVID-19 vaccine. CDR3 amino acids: CARSLDRADTGELFF. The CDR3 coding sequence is TGTGCCAGAAGCTTGGACAGGGCCGACACCGGGGAGCTGTTTTTT.